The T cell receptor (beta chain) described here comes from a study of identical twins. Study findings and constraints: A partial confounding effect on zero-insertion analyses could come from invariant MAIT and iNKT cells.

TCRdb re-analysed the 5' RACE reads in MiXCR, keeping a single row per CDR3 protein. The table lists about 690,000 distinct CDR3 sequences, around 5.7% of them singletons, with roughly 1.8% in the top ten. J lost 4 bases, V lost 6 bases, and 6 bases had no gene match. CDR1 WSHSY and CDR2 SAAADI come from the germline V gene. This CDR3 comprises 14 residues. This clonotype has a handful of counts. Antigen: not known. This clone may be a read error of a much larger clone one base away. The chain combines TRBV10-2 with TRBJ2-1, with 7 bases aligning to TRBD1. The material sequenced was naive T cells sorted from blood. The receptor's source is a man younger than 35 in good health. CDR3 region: CASSWETGYNEQFF. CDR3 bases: TGCGCCAGCAGCTGGGAGACAGGGTACAATGAGCAGTTCTTC.